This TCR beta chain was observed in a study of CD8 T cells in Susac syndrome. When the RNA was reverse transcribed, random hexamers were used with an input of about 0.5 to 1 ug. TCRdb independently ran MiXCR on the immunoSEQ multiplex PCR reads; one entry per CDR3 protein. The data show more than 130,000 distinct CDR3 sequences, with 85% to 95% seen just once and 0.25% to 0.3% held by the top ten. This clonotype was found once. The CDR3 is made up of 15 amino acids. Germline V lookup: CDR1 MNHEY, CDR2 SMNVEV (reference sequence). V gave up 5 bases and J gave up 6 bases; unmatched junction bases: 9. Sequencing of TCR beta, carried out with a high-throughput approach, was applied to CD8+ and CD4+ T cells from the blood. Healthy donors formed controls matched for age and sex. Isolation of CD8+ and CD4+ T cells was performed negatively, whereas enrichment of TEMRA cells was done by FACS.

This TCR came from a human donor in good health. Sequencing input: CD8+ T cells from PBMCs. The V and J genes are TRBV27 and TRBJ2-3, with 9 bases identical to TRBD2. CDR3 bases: TGTGCCAGCAGTCCAAGACTAGCGGAGTGGGATACGCAGTATTTT. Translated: CASSPRLAEWDTQYF.